This T cell receptor (beta chain) is drawn from a study of technical replicates of blood from several donors. Losses at the gene ends were 6 bases for V and 0 bases for J; bases not matched to a gene: 3. Germline-derived CDR1 and CDR2 are MDHEN and SYDVKM. The CDR3 loop spans 16 amino acids. Some clones are missing from TCRdb's copy, which holds only in-frame ones; the method was immunoSEQ multiplex PCR. The sample carries over 65,000 clones, roughly 96% recorded once. Specimen: T cells isolated from PBMCs. The receptor comes from a human donor in good health. The chain joins TRBV28 to TRBJ2-6, with 9 nucleotides matching TRBD1. The CDR3 region is CASRGQGPSGANVLTF. CDR3 coding DNA: TGTGCCAGCAGGGGACAGGGTCCCTCTGGGGCCAACGTCCTGACTTTC.